Listed below are T cell receptor beta chains from one sample, sequenced in a study of T cells in localized non-small cell lung cancer. Sequencing was performed with immunoSEQ multiplex PCR; in TCRdb, only in-frame clones are kept and a portion is missing. The sample records about 20,000 clones, 65% to 90% being singletons. The sequencing here drew on peripheral blood, taken before any cancer treatment. The receptors come from a man aged 40-75 years with stage I lung adenocarcinoma. Each CDR3 is given with its conserved first and last residue. Fields, in order: J gene, clone size, D gene, V gene, CDR3 DNA, CDR3 protein. The D gene is left open where the match is weak. Clone size is stated in some rows and not others, as once, few, many or a class when expanded.

J: TRBJ1-1
size: NA
D: NA
V: TRBV14
DNA: TGTGCCAGCAGCCTTGGAAAGAACACTGAAGCTTTCTTT
CDR3: CASSLGKNTEAFF

J: TRBJ2-7
size: NA
D: NA
V: TRBV5-4
DNA: TGTGCCAGCAGCTTGGAATATTTCGAGCAGTACTTC
CDR3: CASSLEYFEQYF

J: TRBJ1-2
size: NA
D: NA
V: TRBV28
DNA: TGTGCCAGCAGTTATCAGGTATATGGCTACACCTTC
CDR3: CASSYQVYGYTF

J: TRBJ1-2
size: NA
D: NA
V: TRBV28
DNA: TGTGCCAGCGCCGGGGGGATAATCTATGGCTACACCTTC
CDR3: CASAGGIIYGYTF

J: TRBJ2-3
size: NA
D: TRBD2
V: TRBV5-1
DNA: TGCGCCAGCAGCTTGGGCCGGGAAAGCGGGGGAGCTCTCACAGATACGCAGTATTTT
CDR3: CASSLGRESGGALTDTQYF

J: TRBJ2-3
size: NA
D: NA
V: TRBV2
DNA: TGTGCCAGCACGCGCGGCTGGACAGATACGCAGTATTTT
CDR3: CASTRGWTDTQYF

J: TRBJ1-1
size: NA
D: TRBD1
V: TRBV4-1
DNA: TGCGCCAGCAGCCAAGGGTTGCCCCGGGGTCAGGGGGCTGAAGCTTTCTTT
CDR3: CASSQGLPRGQGAEAFF

J: TRBJ2-1
size: NA
D: TRBD2
V: TRBV18
DNA: TGTGCCAGCTCACGCTTAGGTAGCGGGACTGACAATGAGCAGTTCTTC
CDR3: CASSRLGSGTDNEQFF

J: TRBJ2-7
size: NA
D: TRBD2
V: TRBV11-3
DNA: TGTGCCAGCAGCCCAACTAGCGGCTACGAGCAGTACTTC
CDR3: CASSPTSGYEQYF

J: TRBJ1-3
size: NA
D: NA
V: TRBV7-2
DNA: TGTGCCAGCAGCGAGGGCTCTACTGGAAACACCATATATTTT
CDR3: CASSEGSTGNTIYF

J: TRBJ1-1
size: NA
D: NA
V: TRBV7-9
DNA: TGTGCCAGCAGTATCCCCCCAGGTTACACTGAAGCTTTCTTT
CDR3: CASSIPPGYTEAFF

J: TRBJ2-1
size: NA
D: NA
V: TRBV2
DNA: TGTGCCAGCAGGCGACAAGACGTCTACAATGAGCAGTTCTTC
CDR3: CASRRQDVYNEQFF

J: TRBJ2-3
size: NA
D: NA
V: TRBV4-3
DNA: TGCGCCAGCAGCCAATTACCATCGCTGGATACGCAGTATTTT
CDR3: CASSQLPSLDTQYF

J: TRBJ1-2
size: NA
D: NA
V: TRBV5-1
DNA: TGCGCCAGCAGTAGGGATTCGCTCTATGGCTACACCTTC
CDR3: CASSRDSLYGYTF

J: TRBJ2-2
size: NA
D: TRBD1
V: TRBV19
DNA: TGTGCCAGTAATCAGGGGGCGAACACCGGGGAGCTGTTTTTT
CDR3: CASNQGANTGELFF

J: TRBJ2-4
size: NA
D: NA
V: TRBV4-2
DNA: TGTGCCAGCAGCCAAGCCAGTACTCAAAACATTCAGTACTTC
CDR3: CASSQASTQNIQYF

J: TRBJ1-3
size: NA
D: NA
V: TRBV6-1
DNA: TGTGCCAGCAGACTGCAGGGAGCTGGAAACACCATATATTTT
CDR3: CASRLQGAGNTIYF

J: TRBJ1-2
size: NA
D: NA
V: TRBV5-4
DNA: TGTGCCAGCAGCTTGGACGCTAGTAACTATGGCTACACCTTC
CDR3: CASSLDASNYGYTF

J: TRBJ1-1
size: once
D: TRBD1
V: TRBV4-3
DNA: TGCGCCAGCAGCCAAGCGGACAGGCTGAACACTGAAGCTTTCTTT
CDR3: CASSQADRLNTEAFF

J: TRBJ2-7
size: NA
D: NA
V: TRBV9
DNA: TGTGCCAGCAGCCATCCTGACTCCTACGAGCAGTACTTC
CDR3: CASSHPDSYEQYF

J: TRBJ1-5
size: NA
D: NA
V: TRBV6-1
DNA: TGTGCCAGCAGATACAAGGACAATCAGCCCCAGCATTTT
CDR3: CASRYKDNQPQHF

J: TRBJ2-5
size: NA
D: NA
V: TRBV2
DNA: TGTGCCAGCTCCCCCGGTCGGATTGGGGAGACCCAGTACTTC
CDR3: CASSPGRIGETQYF

J: TRBJ2-1
size: NA
D: NA
V: TRBV27
DNA: TGTGCCAGCTCTAAGGCAGGGCCATTATATGAGCAGTTCTTC
CDR3: CASSKAGPLYEQFF

J: TRBJ2-5
size: few
D: NA
V: TRBV11-2
DNA: TGTGCCAGCAGCTTAGAGAGGAAGGGGGGGAAAGAGACCCAGTACTTC
CDR3: CASSLERKGGKETQYF

J: TRBJ2-2
size: NA
D: NA
V: TRBV9
DNA: TGTGCCAGCAACCCCGGGGTAGCCGGGGAGCTGTTTTTT
CDR3: CASNPGVAGELFF

J: TRBJ1-1
size: NA
D: TRBD1
V: TRBV6-4
DNA: TGTGCCAGCAGACCGGACAGGGAATATACTGAAGCTTTCTTT
CDR3: CASRPDREYTEAFF

J: TRBJ2-6
size: NA
D: NA
V: TRBV28
DNA: TGTGCCAGCAGGTTAACTTCTGGGGCCAACGTCCTGACTTTC
CDR3: CASRLTSGANVLTF

J: TRBJ1-2
size: once
D: NA
V: TRBV28
DNA: TGTGCCAGCAGTTTGGGGCTACTTAACTATGGCTACACCTTC
CDR3: CASSLGLLNYGYTF

J: TRBJ2-3
size: NA
D: NA
V: TRBV5-1
DNA: TGCGCCAGCAGCTTTTTGGGTCGGGCAACGGCAGATACGCAGTATTTT
CDR3: CASSFLGRATADTQYF

J: TRBJ1-4
size: NA
D: NA
V: TRBV28
DNA: TGTGCCAGCAGTTTAGGAGGGAAGTCTAATGAAAAACTGTTTTTT
CDR3: CASSLGGKSNEKLFF

J: TRBJ1-5
size: NA
D: NA
V: TRBV5-1
DNA: TGCGCCAGCAGCCCGGACAGAAGAGATTCAGGGCCCCAGCATTTT
CDR3: CASSPDRRDSGPQHF

J: TRBJ2-1
size: NA
D: NA
V: TRBV7-2
DNA: TGTGCCACAGGTAGGAGGGGAAGCTCCTACAATGAGCAGTTCTTC
CDR3: CATGRRGSSYNEQFF

J: TRBJ1-2
size: NA
D: NA
V: TRBV28
DNA: TGTGCCAGCAGTATTGCAGAGCCCTATGGCTACACCTTC
CDR3: CASSIAEPYGYTF

J: TRBJ1-2
size: once
D: TRBD1
V: TRBV6-1
DNA: TGTGCCAGCAGTGAACGGGGACAGCGGCTTAACTATGGCTACACCTTC
CDR3: CASSERGQRLNYGYTF

J: TRBJ1-4
size: NA
D: TRBD1
V: TRBV7-4
DNA: TGTGCCAGCAGCCTCTGCTCCGGGACAGAGTCGAGTTTCTCTACTAATGAAAAACTGTTTTTT
CDR3: CASSLCSGTESSFSTNEKLFF

J: TRBJ1-1
size: few
D: NA
V: TRBV19
DNA: TGTGCCAGTAGTATTTGGGAGAGGACTGAAGCTTTCTTT
CDR3: CASSIWERTEAFF

J: TRBJ2-7
size: NA
D: NA
V: TRBV2
DNA: TGTGCCAGCAGACCACAGCTGGGGGAGCAGTACTTC
CDR3: CASRPQLGEQYF

J: TRBJ1-1
size: NA
D: NA
V: TRBV25-1
DNA: TGTGCCAGCAGTCACACGGGGTGGGGGTTCACTGAAGCTTTCTTT
CDR3: CASSHTGWGFTEAFF

J: TRBJ2-6
size: NA
D: TRBD2
V: TRBV7-2
DNA: TGTCTAGCGGGGGGGCCTGGGGCCAACGTCCTGACTTTC
CDR3: CLAGGPGANVLTF

J: TRBJ2-7
size: NA
D: NA
V: TRBV6-1
DNA: TGTGCCAGCAGTTATGGGCAGTCTCGGGAGCAGTACTTC
CDR3: CASSYGQSREQYF

J: TRBJ2-7
size: NA
D: TRBD1
V: TRBV4-3
DNA: TGCGCCAGCAGCCAAGACCGGGACAGGGGGAGGAACGAGCAGTACTTC
CDR3: CASSQDRDRGRNEQYF

J: TRBJ1-3
size: NA
D: NA
V: TRBV5-1
DNA: TGCGCCAGCAGCTTGGGGGCGACAGTCAACTCTGGAAACACCATATATTTT
CDR3: CASSLGATVNSGNTIYF

J: TRBJ2-1
size: NA
D: NA
V: TRBV19
DNA: TGTGCCAGTAGTATAGAGCCGAGCTCCTACAATGAGCAGTTCTTC
CDR3: CASSIEPSSYNEQFF

J: TRBJ2-1
size: NA
D: NA
V: TRBV27
DNA: TGTGCCAGCAGTTTTCGCGGAGGTGGGGTTGACAATGAGCAGTTCTTC
CDR3: CASSFRGGGVDNEQFF

J: TRBJ2-3
size: NA
D: TRBD1
V: TRBV19
DNA: TGTGCCAGTAGTATTCTCCGGGACAGGGGGCAAGATACGCAGTATTTT
CDR3: CASSILRDRGQDTQYF

J: TRBJ2-7
size: NA
D: TRBD1
V: TRBV13
DNA: TGTGCCAGCAGCCCAGGGGGCGCGTACGAGCAGTACTTC
CDR3: CASSPGGAYEQYF

J: TRBJ2-1
size: NA
D: NA
V: TRBV10-3
DNA: TGTGCCATCAGCGGGAACTCCTACAATGAGCAGTTCTTC
CDR3: CAISGNSYNEQFF

J: TRBJ2-5
size: NA
D: NA
V: TRBV5-3
DNA: TGTGCCAGCCCAGGAGAAGAGACCCAGTACTTC
CDR3: CASPGEETQYF

J: TRBJ1-2
size: NA
D: NA
V: TRBV5-1
DNA: TGCGCCAGCAGCTTGGCCGCAGGTGAAGGCGGCTACACCTTC
CDR3: CASSLAAGEGGYTF

J: TRBJ2-3
size: NA
D: TRBD1
V: TRBV7-2
DNA: TGTGCCAGCAGCCGAGCCGGGACAGGGCTTACTAGCACAGATACGCAGTATTTT
CDR3: CASSRAGTGLTSTDTQYF

J: TRBJ1-6
size: NA
D: TRBD1
V: TRBV25-1
DNA: TGTGCCAGCAGTGAAGTACAGGGGGAAAATTCACCCCTCCACTTT
CDR3: CASSEVQGENSPLHF

J: TRBJ1-2
size: NA
D: TRBD1
V: TRBV11-2
DNA: TGTGCCAGCAGCCCCAGGACAGGAATAACTGGCTACACCTTC
CDR3: CASSPRTGITGYTF

J: TRBJ1-2
size: NA
D: NA
V: TRBV21-1
DNA: TGTGCCAGCAGCCCTAAGTGCACCTTC
CDR3: CASSPKCTF

J: TRBJ1-1
size: NA
D: NA
V: TRBV7-2
DNA: TGTGCCAGCAGCTTGGGAGAGTTCACTGAAGCTTTCTTT
CDR3: CASSLGEFTEAFF

J: TRBJ1-5
size: NA
D: NA
V: TRBV4-3
DNA: TGCGCCAGCAGCCAAGAGTCGGATCAGCCCCAGCATTTT
CDR3: CASSQESDQPQHF